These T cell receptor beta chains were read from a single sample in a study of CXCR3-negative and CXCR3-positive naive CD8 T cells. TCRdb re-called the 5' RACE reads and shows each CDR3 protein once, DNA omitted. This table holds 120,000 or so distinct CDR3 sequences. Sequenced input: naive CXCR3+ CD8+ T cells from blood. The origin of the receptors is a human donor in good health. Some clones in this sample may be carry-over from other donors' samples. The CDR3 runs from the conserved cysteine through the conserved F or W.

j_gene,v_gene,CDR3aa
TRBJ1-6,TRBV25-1,CASSELETGVWSPLHF
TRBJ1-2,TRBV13,CASSPGQGGYGYTF
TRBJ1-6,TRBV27,CASSVQGNSPLHF
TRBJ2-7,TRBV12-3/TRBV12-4,CASSRGLGYEQYF
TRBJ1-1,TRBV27,CASSHRGQNTEAFF
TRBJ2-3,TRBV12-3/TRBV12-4,CASSSDFTDTQYF
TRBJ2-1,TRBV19,CASSWGSDYNEQFF
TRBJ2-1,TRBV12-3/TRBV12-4,CASSLGRAYNEQFF
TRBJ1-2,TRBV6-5,CASLAAVTFGPGMGYTF
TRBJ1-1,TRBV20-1,CSARVLVPGSTEAFF
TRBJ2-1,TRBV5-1,CASSATNDNEQFF
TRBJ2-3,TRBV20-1,CSARVAGVVTDTQYF
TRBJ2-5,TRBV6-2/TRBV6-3,CASSYGSGAETQYF
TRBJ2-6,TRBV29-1,CSVIFGGANVLTF
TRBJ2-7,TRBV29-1,CSYRRTGSYEQYF
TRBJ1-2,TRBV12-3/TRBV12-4,CASSFHRETNYGYTF
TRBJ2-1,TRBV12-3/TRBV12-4,CASTRGAGTYNDQFF
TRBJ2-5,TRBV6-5,CASRELPGLQETQYF
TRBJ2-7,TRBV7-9,CASSPSGYSEQYF
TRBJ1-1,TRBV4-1,CASSKLASVWGNTEAFF
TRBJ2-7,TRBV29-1,CSVVTVSYEQYF
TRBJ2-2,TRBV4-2,CASSQDIAGGSTGELFF
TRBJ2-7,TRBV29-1,CSVRPVAGDLYEQYF
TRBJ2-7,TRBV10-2,CASSVVTSGRWEQYF
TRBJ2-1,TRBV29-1,CSVKGGRALNEQFF
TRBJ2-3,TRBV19,CASSGLAGSTDTQYF
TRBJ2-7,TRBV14,CASSQRDYNYEQYF
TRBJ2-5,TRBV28,CASSLSLAGTQKTQYF
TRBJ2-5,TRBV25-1,CASSELAGLETQYF
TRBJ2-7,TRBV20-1,CSARDRPGLGEEQYF
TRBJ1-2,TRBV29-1,CSVETVEEYGYTF
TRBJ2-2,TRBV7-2,CASSSGPGGIGELFF
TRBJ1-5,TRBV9,CASSVGDTINQPQHF
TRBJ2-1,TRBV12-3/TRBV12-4,CASRPRYSSYNEQFF
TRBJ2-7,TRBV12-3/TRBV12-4,CASSTRDRGIYEQYF
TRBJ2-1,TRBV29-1,CSVELESARGLEGAGGYNEQFF
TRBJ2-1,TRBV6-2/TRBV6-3,CASSYSIDAPNEQFF
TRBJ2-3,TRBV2,CASSFTITDTQYF
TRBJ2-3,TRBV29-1,CSVEKSGSPDTQYF
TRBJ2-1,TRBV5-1,CASSRVLERYNEQFF